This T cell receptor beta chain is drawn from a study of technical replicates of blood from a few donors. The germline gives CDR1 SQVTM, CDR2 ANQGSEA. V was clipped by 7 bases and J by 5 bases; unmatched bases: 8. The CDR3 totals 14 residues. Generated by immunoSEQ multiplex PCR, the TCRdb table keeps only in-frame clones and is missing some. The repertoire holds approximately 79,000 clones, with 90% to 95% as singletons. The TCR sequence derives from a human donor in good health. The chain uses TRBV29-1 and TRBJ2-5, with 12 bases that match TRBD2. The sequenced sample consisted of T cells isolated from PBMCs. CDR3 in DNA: TGCAGCGCGTACATGACTAGCGGGAGTGAGACCCAGTACTTC. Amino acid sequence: CSAYMTSGSETQYF.